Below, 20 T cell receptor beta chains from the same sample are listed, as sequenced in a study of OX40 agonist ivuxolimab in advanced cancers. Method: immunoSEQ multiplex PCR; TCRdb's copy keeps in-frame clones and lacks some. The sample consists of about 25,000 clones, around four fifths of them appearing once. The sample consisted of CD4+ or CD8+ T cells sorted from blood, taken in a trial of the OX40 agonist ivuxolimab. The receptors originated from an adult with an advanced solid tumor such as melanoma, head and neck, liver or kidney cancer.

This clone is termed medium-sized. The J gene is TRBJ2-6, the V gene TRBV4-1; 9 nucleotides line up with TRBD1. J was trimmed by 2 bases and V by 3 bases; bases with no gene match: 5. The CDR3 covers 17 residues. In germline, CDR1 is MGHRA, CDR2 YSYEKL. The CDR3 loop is CASSHRNRGPGANVLTF. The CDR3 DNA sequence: TGCGCCAGCAGCCACCGTAACAGGGGGCCTGGGGCCAACGTCCTGACTTTC.

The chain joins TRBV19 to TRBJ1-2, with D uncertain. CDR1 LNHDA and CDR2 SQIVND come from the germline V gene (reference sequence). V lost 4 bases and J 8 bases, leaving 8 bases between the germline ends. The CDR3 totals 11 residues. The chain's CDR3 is CASSTPMGYTF. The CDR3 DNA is TGTGCCAGTAGTACTCCCATGGGCTACACCTTC.

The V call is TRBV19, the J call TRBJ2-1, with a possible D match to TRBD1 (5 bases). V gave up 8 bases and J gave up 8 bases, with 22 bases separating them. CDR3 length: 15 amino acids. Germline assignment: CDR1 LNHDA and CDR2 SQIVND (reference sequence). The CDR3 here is CASRPPGSTVDEQFF. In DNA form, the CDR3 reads TGTGCCAGTCGCCCACCAGGGTCGACGGTGGATGAGCAGTTCTTC. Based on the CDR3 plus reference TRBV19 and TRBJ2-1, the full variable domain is DGGITQSPKYLFRKEGQNVTLSCEQNLNHDAMYWYRQDPGQGLRLIYYSQIVNDFQKGDIAEGYSVSREKKESFPLTVTSAQKNPTAFYLCASRPPGSTVDEQFFGPGTRLTVL.

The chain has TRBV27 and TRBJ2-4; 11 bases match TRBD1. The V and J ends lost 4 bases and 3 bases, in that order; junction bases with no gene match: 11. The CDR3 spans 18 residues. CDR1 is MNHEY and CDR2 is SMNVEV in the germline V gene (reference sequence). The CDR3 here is CASSSGQGGVDDKNIQYF. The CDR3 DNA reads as TGTGCCAGCAGTTCGGGACAGGGGGGGGTTGACGACAAAAACATTCAGTACTTC.

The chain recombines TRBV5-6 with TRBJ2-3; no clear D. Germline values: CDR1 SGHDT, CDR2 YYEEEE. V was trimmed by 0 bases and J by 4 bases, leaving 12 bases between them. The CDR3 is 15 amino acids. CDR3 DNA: TGTGCCAGCAGCTTGGCCTATGGTTTGCCAGATACGCAGTATTTT. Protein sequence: CASSLAYGLPDTQYF.

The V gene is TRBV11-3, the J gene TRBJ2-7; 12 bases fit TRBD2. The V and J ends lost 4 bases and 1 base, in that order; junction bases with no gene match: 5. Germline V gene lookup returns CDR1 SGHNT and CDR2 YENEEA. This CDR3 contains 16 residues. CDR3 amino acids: CASSWTSGKGSYEQYF. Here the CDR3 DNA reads TGTGCCAGCAGCTGGACTAGCGGGAAGGGATCCTACGAGCAGTACTTC.

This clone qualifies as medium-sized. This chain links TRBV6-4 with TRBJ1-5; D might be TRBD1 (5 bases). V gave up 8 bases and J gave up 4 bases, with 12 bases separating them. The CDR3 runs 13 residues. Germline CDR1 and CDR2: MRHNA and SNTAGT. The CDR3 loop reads CASLRERNQPQHF. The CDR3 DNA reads TGTGCCAGCCTCAGGGAGAGGAATCAGCCCCAGCATTTT.

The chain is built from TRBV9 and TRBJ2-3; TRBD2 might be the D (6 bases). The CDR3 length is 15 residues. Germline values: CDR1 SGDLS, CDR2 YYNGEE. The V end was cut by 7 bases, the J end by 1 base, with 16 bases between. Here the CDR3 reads CASSTGTGGTDTQYF. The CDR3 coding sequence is TGTGCCAGCTCAACGGGGACGGGGGGCACAGATACGCAGTATTTT.

The CDR3 loop is CASSLGLGGLTEAFF. The CDR3 nucleotides are TGTGCCAGCAGCTTGGGCTTAGGGGGCTTAACTGAAGCTTTCTTT. V gene TRBV11-1 combines with J gene TRBJ1-1; TRBD1 agrees at 7 bases. The V gene's germline CDR1 is SGHAT and CDR2 FQDESV (reference sequence). The ends lost 3 bases at V and 5 bases at J; junction bases unmatched: 9. The CDR3 consists of 15 residues.

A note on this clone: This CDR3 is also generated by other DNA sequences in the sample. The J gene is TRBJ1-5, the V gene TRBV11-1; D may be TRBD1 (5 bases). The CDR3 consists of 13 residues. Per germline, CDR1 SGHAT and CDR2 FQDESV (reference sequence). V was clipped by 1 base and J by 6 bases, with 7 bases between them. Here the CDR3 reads CASSLGGGQPQHF. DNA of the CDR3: TGTGCCAGCAGCTTAGGGGGCGGTCAGCCCCAGCATTTT.

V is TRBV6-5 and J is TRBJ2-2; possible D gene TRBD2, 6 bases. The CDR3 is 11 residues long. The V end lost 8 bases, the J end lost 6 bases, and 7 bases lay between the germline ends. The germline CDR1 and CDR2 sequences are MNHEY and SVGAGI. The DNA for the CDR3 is TGTGCCAGCGGCGGGGCCGGGGAGCTGTTTTTT. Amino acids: CASGGAGELFF.

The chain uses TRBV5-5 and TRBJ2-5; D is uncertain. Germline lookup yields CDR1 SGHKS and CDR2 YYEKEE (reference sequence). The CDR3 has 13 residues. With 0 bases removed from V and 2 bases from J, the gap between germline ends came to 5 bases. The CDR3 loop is CASSLVAQETQYF. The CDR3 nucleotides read TGTGCCAGCAGCTTGGTTGCACAAGAGACCCAGTACTTC.

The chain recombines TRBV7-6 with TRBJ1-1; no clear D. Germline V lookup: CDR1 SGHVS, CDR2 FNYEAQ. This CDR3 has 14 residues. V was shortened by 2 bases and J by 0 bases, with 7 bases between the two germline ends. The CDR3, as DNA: TGTGCCAGCAGCTTAACAATGATGAACACTGAAGCTTTCTTT. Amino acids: CASSLTMMNTEAFF.

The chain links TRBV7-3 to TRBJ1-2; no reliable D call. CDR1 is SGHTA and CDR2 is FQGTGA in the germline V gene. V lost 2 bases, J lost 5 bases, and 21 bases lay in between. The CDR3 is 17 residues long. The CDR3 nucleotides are TGTGCCAGCAGCTTAGGTGGGCGAGCGGTGGGCGCATATGGCTACACCTTC. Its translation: CASSLGGRAVGAYGYTF.

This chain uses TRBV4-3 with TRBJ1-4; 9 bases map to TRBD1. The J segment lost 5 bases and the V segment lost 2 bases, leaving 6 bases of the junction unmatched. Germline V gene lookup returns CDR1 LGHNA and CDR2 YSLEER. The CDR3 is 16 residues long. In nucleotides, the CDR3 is TGCGCCAGCAGCCAAATGACCGGGACAGGGAATGAAAAACTGTTTTTT. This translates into CASSQMTGTGNEKLFF.

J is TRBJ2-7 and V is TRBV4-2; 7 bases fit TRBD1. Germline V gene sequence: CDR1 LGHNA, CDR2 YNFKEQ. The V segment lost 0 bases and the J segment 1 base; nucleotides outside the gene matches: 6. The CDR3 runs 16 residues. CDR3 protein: CASSQDLGRGSYEQYF. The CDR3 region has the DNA TGTGCCAGCAGCCAAGATCTCGGCAGGGGGTCCTACGAGCAGTACTTC.

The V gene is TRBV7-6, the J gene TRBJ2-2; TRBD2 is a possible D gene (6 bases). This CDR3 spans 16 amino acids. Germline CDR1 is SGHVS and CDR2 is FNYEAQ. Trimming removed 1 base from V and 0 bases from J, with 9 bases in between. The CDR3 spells CASSLGGGTNTGELFF. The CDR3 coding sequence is TGTGCCAGCAGCTTAGGTGGCGGGACGAACACCGGGGAGCTGTTTTTT.

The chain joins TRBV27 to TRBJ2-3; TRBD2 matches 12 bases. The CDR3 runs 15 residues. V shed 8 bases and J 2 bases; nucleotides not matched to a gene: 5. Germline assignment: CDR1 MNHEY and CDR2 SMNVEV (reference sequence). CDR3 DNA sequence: TGTGCCAGCGCCGGACTAGCGGGGTTCACAGATACGCAGTATTTT. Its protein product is CASAGLAGFTDTQYF.

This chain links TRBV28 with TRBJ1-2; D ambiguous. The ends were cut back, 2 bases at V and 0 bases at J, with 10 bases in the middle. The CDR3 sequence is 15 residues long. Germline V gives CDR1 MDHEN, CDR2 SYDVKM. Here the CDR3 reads CASSLSPSPNYGYTF. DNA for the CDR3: TGTGCCAGCAGTTTAAGCCCGAGCCCTAACTATGGCTACACCTTC.

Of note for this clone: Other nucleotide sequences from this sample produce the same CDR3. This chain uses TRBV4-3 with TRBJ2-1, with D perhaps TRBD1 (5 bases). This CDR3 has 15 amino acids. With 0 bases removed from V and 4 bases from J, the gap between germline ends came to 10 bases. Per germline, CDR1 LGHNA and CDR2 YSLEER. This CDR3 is CASSQDGNRYNEQFF. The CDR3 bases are TGCGCCAGCAGCCAAGATGGTAACAGGTACAATGAGCAGTTCTTC.